This T cell receptor beta chain was obtained from a study of blood T cell repertoires in COVID-19 (dated by TCRdb to between 2020 and 2021). With regard to the full study: The collaborator samples originated in the United States, Italy and Spain and spanned the acute and convalescent phases of COVID-19. The prospective study material was composed of cDNA or gDNA derived from T cells, B-cell-depleted T cells, or PBMCs. Subjects who had been exposed to COVID-19, were actively infected with it, or had recovered from it provided the deeply sampled blood TCRbeta repertoires that made up the dataset. The repertoires were released in a freely available public database meant as a resource for research on the immune response to SARS-CoV-2. The samples were drawn from two sources: the first 160 participants of the ongoing ImmuneRACE study, and 1,200 or so subjects contributed by 6 global collaborators. Nearly every sample came with metadata listing a de-identified subject ID, COVID-19 status, age in years and sex. HLA class I and class II types, where available, came from metadata supplied by the sample provider rather than from assay-based typing.

In the germline V gene, CDR1 corresponds to SNHLY and CDR2 to FYNNEI. Reading from cysteine to phenylalanine, the CDR3 counts 16 amino acids. The only DNA kept is the CDR3, 48 bases in frame from the first base. The junction shows trimming of 0 bases on V and 6 bases on J, plus 15 bases between the germline ends. The immunoSEQ Assay, a bias-controlled multiplex PCR, was used to amplify TCRbeta CDR3 regions from genomic DNA. The authors processed their data as follows. Within the assay, amplification of reference gene primers was used to estimate how many nucleated cells each sample contained. Sequence reads were collapsed and filtered to measure the absolute abundance of every unique TCRbeta CDR3 rearrangement. For each sample, productive Simpson clonality was calculated as the square root of Simpson's diversity index across productive rearrangements. The clones in this table, taken by TCRdb from immuneACCESS, are in-frame only. Not every clone is retained; where verified, under half of the shortfall comes from an unresolved V gene, and the cause of the rest is unknown. From that table come the V and J calls and clone size; the DNA was used to work out D and trimming. The sample table records around 100,000 clones; around nine tenths of these occur just once. The top ten hold 4% to 5.5% of the sample.

The paper as a whole reports these results and caveats: The amount of clinical and demographic metadata varied by source and participant and was provided uncurated.

With respect to this clone: Its target antigen remains unknown. No base-level quality is on record; no much larger clone is a single base apart.

Whole blood was collected in K2EDTA tubes by collaborating institutions according to the institutions' own protocols. Collaborator samples were shipped for TCRbeta analysis as frozen whole blood, isolated PBMCs, or DNA extracted from either sample type. Recombination joined TRBV2 with TRBJ1-5; the D gene is possibly TRBD1, with 5 bases matching. Material: peripheral blood. This TCR derives from a middle-aged man with acute or convalescent COVID-19. At the DNA level, the sequence is TGTGCCAGCAGTGAAGCGCTTGGGGGGTCGGGTCAGCCCCAGCATTTT. This is translated as CASSEALGGSGQPQHF.